Listed below are T cell receptor beta chains from one sample, sequenced in a study of molecular identifiers for immune sequencing clone quantification. TCRdb ran MiXCR on the PCR reads and lists one entry per CDR3 protein. The profile covers about 100,000 distinct CDR3 sequences, with roughly 38% appearing a single time and around 4% taken by the ten largest. The sample was naive CD8+ T cells from blood, with Jurkat cell RNA spiked in. Receptors were obtained from a human donor in good health. Some libraries in this study had Jurkat cell RNA spiked in. The CDR3 runs from the conserved cysteine through the conserved F or W. The D gene is left open where the match is weak. Rows may omit the clone size; those that give it use once, few, many or a size class.

>few|-|TRBV19
CASTGTEAFF
>-|TRBD2|TRBV14
CASSQDRLADEQYF
>many|-|TRBV28
CASSLETGILYEQYF
>-|TRBD1|TRBV5-6
CASSLGTGDGYGYTF
>-|-|TRBV20-1
CSSGSESGLYDEQFF
>-|TRBD2|TRBV20-1
CSAGDLIAGGYEQYF
>many|-|TRBV7-2
CASSTRRSLSTDTQYF
>-|-|TRBV28
CASRDGGSYNEQFF
>-|TRBD2|TRBV2
CASTLAGVEQFF
>-|TRBD1|TRBV13
CASSARDSRSYNEQFF
>-|-|TRBV20-1
CCARPGLGWGRGLQIYEQYF
>few|-|TRBV12-3/TRBV12-4
CASSLVSYQETQYF
>-|TRBD1|TRBV9
CASSVYRGLNTGELFF
>many|TRBD2|TRBV5-6
CASSLDQLAGSTDTQYF
>few|TRBD1|TRBV27
CASSLGTATGELFF
>-|-|TRBV27
CASSLAGPGPQYF
>many|-|TRBV2
CASSEARARGETQYF
>many|TRBD1|TRBV28
CASRSPGQVFSYEQYF
>many|TRBD2|TRBV5-4
CASSFSGRPYEQYF
>few|TRBD2|TRBV12-3/TRBV12-4
CASRGLAGGGDTQYF
>many|-|TRBV6-2/TRBV6-3
CASSYVGTTDTQYF
>-|-|TRBV20-1
CSAIPVGGMAKNIQYF
>-|TRBD2|TRBV3-1
CASSQVGAGDETQYF